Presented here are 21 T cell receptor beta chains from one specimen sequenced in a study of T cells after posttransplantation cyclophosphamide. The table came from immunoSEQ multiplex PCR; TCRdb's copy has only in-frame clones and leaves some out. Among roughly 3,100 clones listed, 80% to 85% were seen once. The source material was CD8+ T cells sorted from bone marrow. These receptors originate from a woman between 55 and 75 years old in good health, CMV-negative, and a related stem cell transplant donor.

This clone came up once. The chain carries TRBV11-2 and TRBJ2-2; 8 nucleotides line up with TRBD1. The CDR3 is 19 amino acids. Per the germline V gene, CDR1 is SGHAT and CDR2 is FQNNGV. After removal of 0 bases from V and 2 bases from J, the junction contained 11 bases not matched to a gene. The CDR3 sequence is CASSLDLTGAPINTGELFF. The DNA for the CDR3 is TGTGCCAGCAGCTTAGACCTGACAGGGGCCCCCATCAACACCGGGGAGCTGTTTTTT.

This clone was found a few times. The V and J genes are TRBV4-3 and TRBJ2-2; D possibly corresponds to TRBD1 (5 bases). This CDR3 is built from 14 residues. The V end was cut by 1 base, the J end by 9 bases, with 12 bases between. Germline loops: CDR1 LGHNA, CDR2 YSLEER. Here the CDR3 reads CASSQGREVWELFF. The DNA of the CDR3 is TGCGCCAGCAGCCAAGGCAGGGAAGTATGGGAGCTGTTTTTT.

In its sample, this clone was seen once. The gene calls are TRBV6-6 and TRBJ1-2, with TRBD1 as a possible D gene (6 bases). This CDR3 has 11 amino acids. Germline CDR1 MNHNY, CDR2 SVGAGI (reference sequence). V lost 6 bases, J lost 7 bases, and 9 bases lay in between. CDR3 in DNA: TGTGCCAGCAGACAGGGAGCTGGCTACACCTTC. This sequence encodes CASRQGAGYTF.

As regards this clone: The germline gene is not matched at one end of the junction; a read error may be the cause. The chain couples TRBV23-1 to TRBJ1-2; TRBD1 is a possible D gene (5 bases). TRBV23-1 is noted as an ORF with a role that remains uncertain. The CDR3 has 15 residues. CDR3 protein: CASNQTGGFLYGYTF. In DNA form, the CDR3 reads TGCGCCAGCAATCAAACGGGGGGTTTCCTCTATGGCTACACCTTC.

Here the CDR3 DNA reads TGTGCCAGCAGTGACGGGACAGGGGGCCCAGATACGCAGTATTTT. It codes for CASSDGTGGPDTQYF. The rearrangement joins TRBV6-4 to TRBJ2-3; 12 nucleotides align to TRBD1. Germline loops: CDR1 MRHNA, CDR2 SNTAGT. The trim removed 2 bases at V and 4 bases at J, leaving 1 base unmatched. The CDR3 covers 15 residues.

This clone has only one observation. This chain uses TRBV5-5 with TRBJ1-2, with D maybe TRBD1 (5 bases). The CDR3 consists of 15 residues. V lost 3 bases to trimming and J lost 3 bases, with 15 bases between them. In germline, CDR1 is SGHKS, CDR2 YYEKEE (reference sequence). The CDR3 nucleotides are TGTGCCAGCAGCTACGAACCGGGACTTTACTATGGCTACACCTTC. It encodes CASSYEPGLYYGYTF.

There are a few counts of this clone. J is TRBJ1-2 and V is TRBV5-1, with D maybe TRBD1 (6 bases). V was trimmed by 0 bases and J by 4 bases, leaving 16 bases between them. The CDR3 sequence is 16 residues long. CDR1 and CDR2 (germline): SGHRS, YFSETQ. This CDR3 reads CASSLASVTGIYGYTF. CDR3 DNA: TGCGCCAGCAGCTTGGCCTCCGTAACAGGGATCTATGGCTACACCTTC.

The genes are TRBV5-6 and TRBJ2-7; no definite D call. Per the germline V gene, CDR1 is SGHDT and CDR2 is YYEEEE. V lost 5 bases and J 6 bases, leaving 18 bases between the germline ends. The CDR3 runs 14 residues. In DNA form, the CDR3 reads TGTGCCAGCAGGGCCGGGTCTCAAGCTAGCGAGCAGTACGTC. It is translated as CASRAGSQASEQYV.

This CDR3 is CASSLTSVPSTDTQYF. DNA of the CDR3: TGTGCCAGCAGCTTGACTAGCGTGCCTAGCACAGATACGCAGTATTTT. This chain connects TRBV5-4 to TRBJ2-3; TRBD2 matches at 7 bases. Germline V lookup: CDR1 SGHNT, CDR2 YYREEE (reference sequence). V dropped 1 base and J dropped 0; count of bases not matched to a gene: 5. The CDR3 is made up of 16 amino acids.

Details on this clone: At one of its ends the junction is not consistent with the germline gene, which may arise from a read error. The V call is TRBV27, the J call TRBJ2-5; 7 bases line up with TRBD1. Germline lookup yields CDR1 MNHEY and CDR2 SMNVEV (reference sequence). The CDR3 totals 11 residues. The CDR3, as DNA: TGTGCCAGCAGTCCTGGGACAGAGGAACACTTC. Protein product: CASSPGTEEHF.

This CDR3 is CASSQGTGASYEQYF. The CDR3 bases are TGTGCCAGCAGCCAAGGGACAGGGGCCTCCTACGAGCAGTACTTC. The V and J genes are TRBV7-7 and TRBJ2-7; 10 positions agree with TRBD1. This CDR3 region has 15 residues. The germline CDR1 and CDR2 sequences are SSHAT and FNYEAQ (reference sequence). V was pared by 5 bases and J by 0 bases, with 4 bases of the junction left unmatched.

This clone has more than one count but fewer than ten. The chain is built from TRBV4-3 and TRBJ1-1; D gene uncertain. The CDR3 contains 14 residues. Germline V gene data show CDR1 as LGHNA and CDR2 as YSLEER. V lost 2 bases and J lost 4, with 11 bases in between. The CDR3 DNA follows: TGCGCCAGCAGCCAACTACAGACGGTCACTGAAGCTTTCTTT. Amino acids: CASSQLQTVTEAFF.

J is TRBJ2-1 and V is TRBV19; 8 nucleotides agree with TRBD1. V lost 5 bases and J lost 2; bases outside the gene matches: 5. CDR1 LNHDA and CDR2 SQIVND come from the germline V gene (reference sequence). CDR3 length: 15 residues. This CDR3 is CASSVTGDAYNEQFF. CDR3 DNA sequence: TGTGCCAGTAGTGTGACAGGGGACGCCTACAATGAGCAGTTCTTC.

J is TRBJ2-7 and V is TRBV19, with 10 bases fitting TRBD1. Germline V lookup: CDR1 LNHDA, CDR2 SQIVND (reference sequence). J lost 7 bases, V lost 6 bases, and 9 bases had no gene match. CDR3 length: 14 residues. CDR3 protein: CASRTGTGVGEQYF. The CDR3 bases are TGTGCCAGTAGAACCGGGACAGGGGTGGGTGAGCAGTACTTC.

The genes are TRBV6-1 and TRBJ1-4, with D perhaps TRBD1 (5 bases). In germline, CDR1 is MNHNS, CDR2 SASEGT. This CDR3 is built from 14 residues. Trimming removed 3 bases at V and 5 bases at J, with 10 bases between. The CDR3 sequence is CASSEGGWNEKLFF. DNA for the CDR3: TGTGCCAGCAGTGAGGGGGGTTGGAATGAAAAACTGTTTTTT.

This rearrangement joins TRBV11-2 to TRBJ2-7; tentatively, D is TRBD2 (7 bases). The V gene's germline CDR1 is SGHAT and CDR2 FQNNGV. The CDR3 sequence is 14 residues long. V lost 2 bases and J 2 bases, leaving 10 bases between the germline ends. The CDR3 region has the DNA TGTGCCAGCAGCTTAATAGGGGGGGCCTACGAGCAGTACTTC. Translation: CASSLIGGAYEQYF.

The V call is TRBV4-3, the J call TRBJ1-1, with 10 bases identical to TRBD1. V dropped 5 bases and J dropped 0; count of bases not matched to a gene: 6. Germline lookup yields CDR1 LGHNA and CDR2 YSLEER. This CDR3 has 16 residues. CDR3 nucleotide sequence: TGCGCCAGCAGCGTCGGGACAGGGGCCTTGAACACTGAAGCTTTCTTT. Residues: CASSVGTGALNTEAFF.

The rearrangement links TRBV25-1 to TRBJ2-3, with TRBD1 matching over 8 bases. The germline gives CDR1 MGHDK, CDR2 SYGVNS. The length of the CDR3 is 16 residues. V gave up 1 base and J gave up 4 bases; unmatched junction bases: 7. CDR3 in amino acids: CASSESVTGVADTQYF. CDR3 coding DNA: TGTGCCAGCAGTGAATCGGTGACAGGGGTGGCAGATACGCAGTATTTT. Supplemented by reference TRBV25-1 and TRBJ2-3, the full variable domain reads EADIYQTPRYLVIGTGKKITLECSQTMGHDKMYWYQQDPGMELHLIHYSYGVNSTEKGDLSSESTVSRIRTEHFPLTLESARPSHTSQYLCASSESVTGVADTQYFGPGTRLTVL.

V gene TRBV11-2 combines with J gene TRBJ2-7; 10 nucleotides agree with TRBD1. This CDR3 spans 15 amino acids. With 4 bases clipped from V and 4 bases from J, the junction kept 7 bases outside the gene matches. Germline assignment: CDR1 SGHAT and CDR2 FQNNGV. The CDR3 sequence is CASSSGTGEGYEQYV. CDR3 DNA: TGTGCCAGCAGCTCCGGGACAGGGGAAGGTTACGAGCAGTACGTC.

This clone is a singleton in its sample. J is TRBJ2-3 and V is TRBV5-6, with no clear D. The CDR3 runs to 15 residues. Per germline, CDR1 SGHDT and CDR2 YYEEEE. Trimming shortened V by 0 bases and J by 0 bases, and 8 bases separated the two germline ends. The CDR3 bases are TGTGCCAGCAGCTTGGTTGCGGAAAGCACAGATACGCAGTATTTT. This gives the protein CASSLVAESTDTQYF.

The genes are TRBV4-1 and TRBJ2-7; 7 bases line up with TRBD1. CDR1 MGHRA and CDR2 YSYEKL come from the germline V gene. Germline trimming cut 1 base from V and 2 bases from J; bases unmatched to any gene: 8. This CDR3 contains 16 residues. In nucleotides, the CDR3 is TGCGCCAGCAGCCAAGTGATGACAGGGTATACCTACGAGCAGTACTTC. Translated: CASSQVMTGYTYEQYF.